These 8 T cell receptor beta chains were sequenced from one sample in a study of cytomegalovirus exposure and HLA in healthy donors. 60 Vbeta and 13 Jbeta primers were used in PCR. Clones were read by immunoSEQ multiplex PCR, and TCRdb kept only the in-frame ones, dropping some. The sample includes about 140,000 clones, 75% of them seen just once. The sample was PBMCs. Every receptor here comes from a man in his forties in good health and CMV-seronegative.

The chain carries TRBV5-5 and TRBJ1-3, with D perhaps matching TRBD1 (6 bases). The CDR3 loop spans 14 amino acids. Looked up from germline, CDR1 is SGHKS and CDR2 is YYEKEE (reference sequence). Trimming stripped 7 bases from V and 0 bases from J, with 11 bases between. In DNA form, the CDR3 reads TGTGCCAGCTCTACAGGGTCCTCTGGAAACACCATATATTTT. Translated: CASSTGSSGNTIYF.

This chain connects TRBV5-1 to TRBJ2-7, with D perhaps TRBD1 (5 bases). The V end was cut by 3 bases, the J end by 5 bases, with 15 bases between. Germline V gene data show CDR1 as SGHRS and CDR2 as YFSETQ. The CDR3 is made up of 14 amino acids. CDR3 coding DNA: TGCGCCAGCAGCTACGTAAGGGGAAACGACGAGCAGTACTTC. Its translation: CASSYVRGNDEQYF.

This sequence joins TRBV5-1 and TRBJ1-3, with D unclear. The CDR3 length is 14 residues. Germline CDR1 reads SGHRS; CDR2 reads YFSETQ. CDR3 bases: TGCGCTTCGGCCGACGGAGACTCTGGAAACACCATATATTTT. This translates into CASADGDSGNTIYF. Full variable domain (outside the CDR3, taken from reference TRBV5-1 and TRBJ1-3): KAGVTQTPRYLIKTRGQQVTLSCSPISGHRSVSWYQQTPGQGLQFLFEYFSETQRNKGNFPGRFSGRQFSNSRSEMNVSTLELGDSALYLCASADGDSGNTIYFGEGSWLTVV.

J is TRBJ2-7 and V is TRBV5-4, with 11 bases fitting TRBD1. CDR1 is SGHNT and CDR2 is YYREEE in the germline V gene (reference sequence). The CDR3 runs to 16 residues. With V trimmed by 4 bases and J by 7 bases, 13 bases remained unmatched. In DNA, the CDR3 is TGTGCCAGCAGCACCCAAGCGGGACAGGGGGTGGAGGAGCAGTACTTC. This sequence encodes CASSTQAGQGVEEQYF.

The J gene is TRBJ1-1, the V gene TRBV7-7; D gene ambiguous. The germline V gene has CDR1 SSHAT and CDR2 FNYEAQ (reference sequence). Trimming removed 1 base at V and 5 bases at J, with 8 bases between. This CDR3 contains 13 residues. The CDR3 region has the DNA TGTGCCAGCAGCTTAGATTCGGGGACTGAAGCTTTCTTT. Its translation is CASSLDSGTEAFF.

The V and J genes are TRBV6-1 and TRBJ2-7, with 14 bases lining up with TRBD2. This CDR3 contains 16 residues. CDR1 is MNHNS, CDR2 SASEGT, per germline. Trimming at V came to 3 bases and at J to 7 bases, leaving 8 bases not matched to a gene. The CDR3 DNA reads TGTGCCAGCAGTGATCCGGGACTAGCGGGGGAGGCGGAGCAGTACTTC. It translates to CASSDPGLAGEAEQYF.

The table lists this clone with a count of one. The chain is built from TRBV11-3 and TRBJ2-7, with 7 bases identical to TRBD2. In germline, CDR1 is SGHNT, CDR2 YENEEA. V was pared by 5 bases and J by 3 bases, with 4 bases of the junction left unmatched. The CDR3 spans 13 residues. The CDR3 DNA reads as TGTGCCAGCAGCCAGACGGGGGGCTACGAGCAGTACTTC. It translates to CASSQTGGYEQYF.

The chain combines TRBV4-1 with TRBJ2-1, with 8 bases that match TRBD2. Trimming took 1 base from V and 6 from J; bases not matched to a gene: 5. The CDR3 is 15 residues long. Germline V gives CDR1 MGHRA, CDR2 YSYEKL. This CDR3 is CASSQGIGGANEQFF. CDR3 in DNA: TGCGCCAGCAGCCAAGGGATCGGGGGGGCCAATGAGCAGTTCTTC.